These 19 T cell receptor beta chains came from one sample sequenced in a study of CD8 T cells in Susac syndrome. Random hexamers were used to reverse transcribe an amount of roughly 0.5 to 1 ug RNA. From the immunoSEQ multiplex PCR reads, TCRdb called clonotypes with MiXCR, one entry per CDR3 protein. The sample consists of more than 150,000 distinct CDR3 sequences, about 95% of them appearing once. The sequencing sample was made of CD4+ T cells from PBMCs. The receptors come from a human donor with Susac syndrome.

This clonotype was picked up a small number of times. This chain uses TRBV4-1 with TRBJ1-6; the D is unclear. Germline values: CDR1 MGHRA, CDR2 YSYEKL. This CDR3 is built from 15 residues. V lost 3 bases to trimming and J lost 9 bases, with 15 bases between them. CDR3 loop: CASSQFGDASSPLHF. For the CDR3, the DNA is TGCGCCAGCAGCCAGTTCGGGGATGCCAGTTCACCCCTCCACTTT.

A few counts support this clonotype. V is TRBV4-2 and J is TRBJ2-5, with 7 bases aligning to TRBD2. The V gene's germline CDR1 is LGHNA and CDR2 YNFKEQ. The ends lost 5 bases at V and 5 bases at J; junction bases unmatched: 11. There are 15 residues in the CDR3. In nucleotides, the CDR3 is TGTGCCAGCAGCGATCAGCGGGGTTTGGGGGAGACCCAGTACTTC. This translates into CASSDQRGLGETQYF.

This chain uses TRBV29-1 with TRBJ2-7; 9 bases are shared with TRBD2. This CDR3 is built from 13 residues. Trimming removed 4 bases from V and 4 bases from J; junction bases left unmatched: 5. CDR1 is SQVTM, CDR2 ANQGSEA, per germline. The DNA of the CDR3 is TGCAGCGTTGCGGGACTAGCTCCGTACGAGCAGTACTTC. It encodes CSVAGLAPYEQYF.

The chain combines TRBV14 with TRBJ1-2; D gene ambiguous. CDR3 length: 13 residues. The ends were cut back, 0 bases at V and 7 bases at J, with 9 bases in the middle. The germline V gene encodes CDR1 SGHDN and CDR2 FVKESK. The CDR3 is CASSQDHWSGYTF. The DNA for the CDR3 is TGTGCCAGCAGCCAAGATCACTGGAGTGGCTACACCTTC.

The chain joins TRBV12-3 or TRBV12-4 to TRBJ2-3; 7 positions agree with TRBD2. This CDR3 has 14 residues. J was trimmed by 2 bases and V by 7 bases; bases with no gene match: 6. The CDR3 reads CASTKLAYTDTQYF. The CDR3 DNA reads TGTGCCAGCACCAAACTAGCGTACACAGATACGCAGTATTTT.

This clonotype was recorded a few times. The chain couples TRBV6-4 to TRBJ1-5, with D unclear. The ends were cut back, 3 bases at V and 1 base at J, with 4 bases in the middle. The CDR3 is 13 amino acids. CDR1 and CDR2 from the germline V gene are MRHNA and SNTAGT. The CDR3 nucleotides read TGTGCCAGCAGTGAGGGGAGCAATCAGCCCCAGCATTTT. Residues: CASSEGSNQPQHF.

The chain joins TRBV20-1 to TRBJ1-2, with 8 bases that match TRBD1. Germline loops: CDR1 DFQATT, CDR2 SNEGSKA (reference sequence). This CDR3 is 13 amino acids long. V was clipped by 3 bases and J by 12 bases; unmatched bases: 12. The CDR3 coding sequence is TGCAGTGCTAGGAGGATCCTGGACAGGGATAACACCTTC. This codes for CSARRILDRDNTF.

This clonotype has only one observation. The V and J genes are TRBV29-1 and TRBJ2-1; 10 bases align to TRBD2. The germline gives CDR1 SQVTM, CDR2 ANQGSEA. V shed 7 bases and J 0 bases; nucleotides not matched to a gene: 12. This CDR3 is built from 17 residues. CDR3: CSAQGSSGGPSYNEQFF. The DNA of the CDR3 is TGCAGCGCCCAAGGCTCTAGCGGGGGACCCTCCTACAATGAGCAGTTCTTC.

The chain employs TRBV20-1 and TRBJ1-4, with D unclear. The CDR3 consists of 11 residues. Germline CDR1 and CDR2: DFQATT and SNEGSKA (reference sequence). Trimming stripped 4 bases from V and 5 bases from J, with 5 bases between. CDR3 sequence: CSAIQNEKLFF. Written as DNA, the CDR3 is TGCAGTGCTATACAAAATGAAAAACTGTTTTTT.

The chain links TRBV6-2 or TRBV6-3 to TRBJ2-1, with 7 bases identical to TRBD2. Per germline, CDR1 MNHEY and CDR2 SVGEGT. The CDR3 loop spans 14 amino acids. V dropped 7 bases and J dropped 4; count of bases not matched to a gene: 7. DNA for the CDR3: TGTGCCAGCACCCATCTGCGGGGGTACAATGAGCAGTTCTTC. This codes for CASTHLRGYNEQFF.

The V call is TRBV9, the J call TRBJ2-1; D is unclear. Germline CDR1 SGDLS, CDR2 YYNGEE. V lost 4 bases and J lost 8, with 10 bases in between. The CDR3 is 12 residues long. The CDR3 loop reads CASSPGPYEQFF. The CDR3 DNA reads as TGTGCCAGCAGCCCCGGACCTTATGAGCAGTTCTTC.

The chain has TRBV6-5 and TRBJ2-7; possibly TRBD1 for D (5 bases). V was cut by 3 bases and J by 2 bases, with 11 bases left in between. Germline V gene data show CDR1 as MNHEY and CDR2 as SVGAGI. This CDR3 comprises 14 residues. The CDR3 loop is CASSYSGLAYEQYF. Here the CDR3 DNA reads TGTGCCAGCAGTTATTCAGGGCTAGCCTACGAGCAGTACTTC.

The chain couples TRBV5-1 to TRBJ2-1; the match to TRBD2 covers 8 bases. The CDR3 covers 16 residues. CDR1 SGHRS and CDR2 YFSETQ come from the germline V gene. V was pared by 4 bases and J by 6 bases, with 12 bases of the junction left unmatched. CDR3 residues: CASSPMSSGASNEQFF. Written as DNA, the CDR3 is TGCGCCAGCAGCCCTATGAGTAGCGGGGCTAGCAATGAGCAGTTCTTC.

The chain couples TRBV7-2 to TRBJ2-2; D gene unclear. This CDR3 is built from 16 residues. Between the trimmed V and J ends, which lost 7 bases and 2 bases, there was a span of 17 bases. CDR1 SGHTA and CDR2 FQGNSA come from the germline V gene. CDR3 nucleotides: TGTGCCAGCACCCCCCGAAACAGCTTAAACACCGGGGAGCTGTTTTTT. Translation: CASTPRNSLNTGELFF.

The V call is TRBV9, the J call TRBJ1-6, with D perhaps TRBD1 (5 bases). Trimming stripped 4 bases from V and 6 bases from J, with 11 bases between. CDR1 is SGDLS, CDR2 YYNGEE, per germline. The CDR3 is 14 amino acids. The chain's CDR3 is CASSPRQFNSPLHF. The CDR3, as DNA: TGTGCCAGCAGCCCTCGACAGTTTAATTCACCCCTCCACTTT.

This sequence joins TRBV5-1 and TRBJ2-3, with D hard to call. The CDR3 contains 14 residues. The ends were cut back, 0 bases at V and 0 bases at J, with 5 bases in the middle. Germline lookup yields CDR1 SGHRS and CDR2 YFSETQ. CDR3 residues: CASSLVQSTDTQYF. CDR3 coding DNA: TGCGCCAGCAGCTTGGTACAGAGCACAGATACGCAGTATTTT.

The rearrangement links TRBV5-1 to TRBJ1-6; possibly TRBD1 for D (6 bases). CDR3 length: 14 residues. The germline gives CDR1 SGHRS, CDR2 YFSETQ. Trimming shortened V by 0 bases and J by 10 bases, and 11 bases separated the two germline ends. For the CDR3, the DNA is TGCGCCAGCAGCTTGGACTACAGGGAATCACCCCTCCACTTT. Translation gives CASSLDYRESPLHF.

V usage is TRBV29-1 and J usage is TRBJ1-1, with D hard to call. Trimming left V 7 bases short and J 0 bases short, with 15 bases between. This CDR3 spans 14 amino acids. The germline CDR1 and CDR2 sequences are SQVTM and ANQGSEA. This CDR3 is CSAPKGKMNTEAFF. The CDR3 DNA reads as TGCAGCGCCCCGAAGGGCAAAATGAACACTGAAGCTTTCTTT.

The chain recombines TRBV7-2 with TRBJ1-4; unclear D gene. This CDR3 contains 14 residues. The germline CDR1 and CDR2 sequences are SGHTA and FQGNSA. V gave up 5 bases and J gave up 10 bases, with 17 bases separating them. The CDR3 loop is CASSGDPTLGKLFF. Here the CDR3 DNA reads TGTGCCAGCAGCGGTGACCCCACATTAGGAAAACTGTTTTTT. Together with reference TRBV7-2 and TRBJ1-4, the CDR3 gives the full variable domain: GAGVSQSPSNKVTEKGKDVELRCDPISGHTALYWYRQSLGQGLEFLIYFQGNSAPDKSGLPSDRFSAERTGGSVSTLTIQRTQQEDSAVYLCASSGDPTLGKLFFGSGTQLSVL.